This is a list of T cell receptor beta chains from one sample in a study of blood T cell repertoires in COVID-19. Method: immunoSEQ multiplex PCR; TCRdb's copy keeps in-frame clones and lacks some. Seen here are about 200,000 clones, around 87% observed once, and the top ten hold about 3%. Specimen: peripheral blood. These receptors came from a man in his sixties with acute or convalescent COVID-19. Both conserved end residues are part of each CDR3. The order of the fields is J gene, V gene, D gene, clone size, CDR3 protein, CDR3 DNA. A D gene is named only where the DNA matches it firmly. Not every row has a clone size; where given, it reads once, few, many or a size class.

TRBJ2-7 | TRBV7-5 | . | . | CARSRPGGQHEQYF | TGTGCCAGAAGCCGGCCGGGGGGCCAACACGAGCAGTACTTC
TRBJ1-2 | TRBV6-1 | . | . | CASSEYPTVNYGYTF | TGTGCCAGCAGTGAATACCCGACAGTAAACTATGGCTACACCTTC
TRBJ2-5 | TRBV2 | . | . | CASSDGTLRLQETQYF | TGTGCCAGCAGTGATGGCACACTAAGACTCCAAGAGACCCAGTACTTC
TRBJ1-2 | TRBV13 | . | . | CASSLGLRGGAYGYTF | TGTGCCAGCAGCTTGGGGCTCCGAGGAGGGGCCTATGGCTACACCTTC
TRBJ2-5 | TRBV7-3 | . | . | CASSSEVVGTQYF | TGTGCCAGCAGCTCAGAGGTGGTTGGGACCCAGTACTTC
TRBJ2-5 | TRBV6-5 | . | . | CASRRMTGETQYF | TGTGCCTCCCGCCGGATGACCGGGGAGACCCAGTACTTC
TRBJ2-5 | TRBV3-1/TRBV3-2 | . | . | CASSQVLGALETQYF | TGTGCCAGCAGCCAAGTATTGGGGGCTTTGGAGACCCAGTACTTC
TRBJ2-5 | TRBV10-1 | TRBD1 | . | CASSTGGPQETQYF | TGCGCCAGCAGTACAGGGGGACCCCAAGAGACCCAGTACTTC
TRBJ2-3 | TRBV7-3 | . | . | CASSLTPSARGTDTQYF | TGTGCCAGCAGCTTAACGCCCAGTGCTCGGGGGACAGATACGCAGTATTTT
TRBJ2-7 | TRBV5-1 | TRBD2 | . | CASSWTTSGGTQEQYF | TGCGCCAGCAGCTGGACCACTAGCGGGGGAACGCAGGAGCAGTACTTC
TRBJ2-7 | TRBV11-2 | TRBD1 | . | CASSIQQGVEQYF | TGTGCCAGCAGCATACAACAGGGGGTCGAGCAGTACTTC
TRBJ2-5 | TRBV6-1 | . | . | CASRDSQETQYF | TGTGCCAGCAGGGACAGCCAAGAGACCCAGTACTTC
TRBJ1-1 | TRBV7-2 | . | . | CASSLLGRRGGTSTEAFF | TGTGCCAGCAGCCTATTAGGCAGGAGGGGGGGAACGTCCACTGAAGCTTTCTTT
TRBJ1-2 | TRBV14 | . | . | CASSQYMGPTPYGYTF | TGTGCCAGCAGCCAATATATGGGGCCCACGCCCTATGGCTACACCTTC
TRBJ1-6 | TRBV12-3/TRBV12-4 | . | . | CASRTLGGSPLHF | TGTGCCAGCAGGACACTGGGTGGCTCACCCCTCCACTTT
TRBJ2-7 | TRBV5-1 | TRBD1 | . | CASSLQTGPTEQYF | TGCGCCAGCAGCTTGCAGACAGGGCCCACCGAGCAGTACTTC
TRBJ2-1 | TRBV7-2 | TRBD1 | . | CASSLVGGQGNEQFF | TGTGCCAGCAGCTTAGTAGGGGGACAGGGGAATGAGCAGTTCTTC
TRBJ2-7 | TRBV21-1 | . | . | CASTQGGSADSYEQYF | TGTGCCAGCACCCAAGGGGGCAGCGCCGACTCCTACGAGCAGTACTTC
TRBJ2-5 | TRBV7-2 | TRBD2 | . | CASSWASGGAGETQYF | TGTGCCAGCAGCTGGGCAAGCGGGGGGGCCGGAGAGACCCAGTACTTC
TRBJ1-4 | TRBV4-1 | . | . | CASSPVNRVGNEKLFF | TGCGCCAGCAGCCCGGTTAACAGGGTGGGGAATGAAAAACTGTTTTTT
TRBJ1-6 | TRBV7-2 | TRBD1 | . | CASSSFPGQGYSPLHF | TGTGCCAGCAGCTCCTTCCCGGGACAGGGGTATTCACCCCTCCACTTT
TRBJ1-3 | TRBV6-5 | TRBD1 | . | CASRTGAGNTIYF | TGTGCCAGCAGGACAGGGGCAGGAAACACCATATATTTT
TRBJ1-5 | TRBV28 | TRBD1 | . | CASSPPTGTGSIQPQHF | TGTGCCAGCAGTCCTCCCACTGGGACAGGGTCAATTCAGCCCCAGCATTTT
TRBJ1-1 | TRBV7-8 | TRBD1 | . | CASSHGTGDTEAFF | TGTGCCAGCAGTCATGGAACAGGGGACACTGAAGCTTTCTTT
TRBJ1-2 | TRBV2 | TRBD1 | . | CASSEAWTGGFGYTF | TGTGCCAGCAGTGAAGCATGGACAGGGGGATTCGGCTACACCTTC
TRBJ1-2 | TRBV2 | TRBD1 | once | CASTGQGASGYTF | TGTGCCAGCACGGGACAGGGGGCTAGTGGCTACACCTTC
TRBJ2-7 | TRBV5-1 | . | . | CASSLAGLRLGAPYEQYF | TGCGCCAGCAGCTTGGCCGGCCTTCGGCTAGGGGCTCCCTACGAGCAGTACTTC
TRBJ1-2 | TRBV10-1 | . | . | CASSEDGAYGYTF | TGCGCCAGCAGTGAGGACGGAGCCTATGGCTACACCTTC
TRBJ1-4 | TRBV13 | TRBD1 | . | CASSSRGTGEREKLFF | TGTGCCAGCAGCTCGCGGGGGACAGGCGAGAGAGAAAAACTGTTTTTT
TRBJ1-4 | TRBV28 | . | . | CASSLLRLNEKLFF | TGTGCCAGCAGTTTATTGAGGTTAAATGAAAAACTGTTTTTT
TRBJ2-7 | TRBV5-1 | TRBD1 | . | CASSLSPAGGPYEQYF | TGCGCCAGCAGCTTAAGCCCGGCAGGGGGTCCCTACGAGCAGTACTTC
TRBJ2-7 | TRBV5-1 | . | . | CASRPRVGARWDEQYF | TGCGCCAGCCGCCCCCGGGTGGGGGCCCGGTGGGACGAGCAGTACTTC